This T cell receptor (beta chain) was captured in a study of technical replicates of blood from a handful of donors. Germline V CDR1 and CDR2: SEHNR, FQNEAQ (reference sequence). The CDR3 runs to 12 residues. Trimming pared 5 bases from V and 7 bases from J, leaving 9 bases between. Repertoires were generated with immunoSEQ multiplex PCR, while TCRdb's copy carries only in-frame clones and drops some. Of about 82,000 clones in the sample, about 91% are singletons; the top ten hold about 0.39%. The chain has TRBV7-9 and TRBJ2-1, with D maybe TRBD2 (5 bases). Material for sequencing was T cells isolated from PBMCs. This clonotype was sampled from a human donor in good health. The CDR3 is CASSRGGNEQFF. In DNA, the CDR3 is TGTGCCAGCAGCCGGGGTGGAAATGAGCAGTTCTTC.